This paragraph covers one T cell receptor (beta chain) sequence. Its binding antigen is unknown. Qualities for individual bases were not recorded, and no much larger clone is one base off. Systemically healthy Caucasian individuals from Russia, about 38 in total and aged about 6 to 95 years, were included as donors. About 10 milliliters of peripheral blood were drawn from each donor into EDTA-treated Vacutainer tubes. Ficoll-Paque density-gradient centrifugation was used to isolate PBMCs, with at least 6.5 million per sample. Total RNA was extracted from PBMCs with Trizol reagent, with at least 6 micrograms obtained per sample. Naive CD45RAhigh/CD27high T cell percentages were measured by flow cytometry on a PBMC aliquot from every donor. The cysteine opens and the phenylalanine closes a CDR3 of 13 amino acids. Here the CDR3 DNA is all that survives: 39 bases in frame from base 1. CDR1 SGHTA and CDR2 FQGNSA are derived from the germline V gene. V is pared back by 5 bases and J by 9 bases, with 15 bases lying between the germline termini.

This sample is drawn from a study of blood T cells in healthy people across ages (dated by TCRdb to between 2014 and 2017). Concerning the study at large: In model experiments, roughly one uniquely barcoded TCR beta cDNA molecule per two T cells was captured by template switching. Age-related changes in TCR beta repertoire diversity were measured in the study by deep sequencing normalized with unique cDNA molecular identifiers. The donors were divided into four age groups: young (average about 16 years), middle-aged (about 40), aged (about 61) and long-lived (nearly 85). To avoid experimental bias, donors of different ages were spread randomly across the sequencing lanes. The study analyzed two additional independent replicas of 1 million unique cDNA reads from the same blood draw for two donors, one aged 18 to 29 and one aged 80 or older. What the work shows at the level of the full study, not this receptor alone: Observed TCR beta diversity per million T cells fell roughly linearly with age, and a significant reduction was already apparent by age around 40. Compared with the aged group, more naive CD4+ T cells, fewer expanded clones and increased TCR diversity were shown by the long-lived group, suggesting age selection. Because profiling used bulk unsorted PBMCs, naive and antigen-experienced compartments could not be compared conclusively. Observed TCR beta diversity correlated strongly with the percentage of naive T cells measured by flow cytometry. Estimates of total diversity based on one million sequenced T cells were regarded as lower bounds and as underestimates. Because donor CMV infection status was unknown, age-related changes in expanded clonotypes were potentially confounded.

Libraries were constructed by 5' RACE. The sequencing machine was an Illumina HiSeq 2500. A second PCR of roughly 6 to 12 cycles was performed with a sample-barcoded 5' primer and a J-beta primer mix. Each TCR beta cDNA molecule received a unique molecular identifier from a template-switch 5' adaptor carrying 12 random nucleotides. At least 2.5 million CDR3-containing paired-end reads were obtained from each sample. First-strand cDNA was synthesized from all RNA with the Mint cDNA synthesis kit, primed by a TRBC-specific oligonucleotide. Following uracil-DNA glycosylase treatment, a first 18-cycle PCR with universal primers M1SS and BC2_uni_R was performed on all cDNA. On the authors' methods: For normalization, 1 million high-quality reads, each with a distinct molecular identifier, were randomly selected from each sample. Instead of being binned into consensus sequences, reads that shared molecular identifiers were thrown out. MiTCR, set to a Q25 quality threshold and the strictest error-elimination algorithm, was used for CDR3 identification, clonotype clustering and error correction. A nonparametric unseen species model using Euler transformation provided a lower-bound estimate of total TCR beta diversity. The raw public data were reprocessed by TCRdb itself: fastp quality trimming at Q25, MiXCR clonotype calling, in-frame beta chains only. A single entry per CDR3 protein holds the most common genes and DNA from its merged rows. The V and J calls reflect TCRdb's pipeline rather than the authors' work. The sample profile shows 550,000 to 700,000 distinct CDR3 sequences; 25% to 30% of them were found once. The top ten constitute under 20% of the sample.

The chain is encoded by TRBV7-2 joined to TRBJ2-3, and the D gene may be TRBD2, 5 bases matching. Sequenced: blood. This TCR came from a woman aged 65 to 85 in good health. The nucleotides read TGTGCCAGCAGCCCCGGGATCGCGAAGACGCAGTATTTT. It specifies CASSPGIAKTQYF.